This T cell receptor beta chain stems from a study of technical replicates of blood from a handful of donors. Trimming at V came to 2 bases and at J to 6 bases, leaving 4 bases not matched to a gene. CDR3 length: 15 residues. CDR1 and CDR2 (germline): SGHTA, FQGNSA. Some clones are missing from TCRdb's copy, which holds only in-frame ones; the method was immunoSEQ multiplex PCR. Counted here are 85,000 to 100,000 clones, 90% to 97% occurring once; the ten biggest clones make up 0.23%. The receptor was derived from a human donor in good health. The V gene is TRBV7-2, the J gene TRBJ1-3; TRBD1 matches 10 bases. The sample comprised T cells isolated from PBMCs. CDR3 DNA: TGTGCCAGCAGCTTACTGACAGGGGGCGTAAACACCATATATTTT. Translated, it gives CASSLLTGGVNTIYF.